This TCR beta chain was captured by sequencing in a study of esophageal squamous cell carcinoma under preoperative chemotherapy (dated by TCRdb to 2016 to 2019). Turning to the overall study: In the study, TCR repertoires were profiled in both peripheral blood T cells and tumor-infiltrating lymphocytes. Repertoires from samples taken before paclitaxel-nedaplatin therapy were compared with repertoires from samples taken after paclitaxel-nedaplatin therapy. A handful of patients with primary esophageal squamous cell carcinoma made up the cohort. The study examined the effect of paclitaxel-nedaplatin chemotherapy on T-cell receptor repertoires in patients with esophageal squamous cell carcinoma. Study-wide findings and limitations: Paclitaxel-nedaplatin therapy induced immediate and substantial clonotype frequency changes, with contraction more likely among abundant clones than amplification. Rather than arising solely from local clonal changes, post-treatment tumor-infiltrating lymphocytes appeared to come partly from peripheral T cells that migrated into the tumor. After chemotherapy, peripheral T cells showed a significant rise in TCR diversity, whereas tumor-infiltrating lymphocytes did not. The cohort was small, with only a few patients with esophageal squamous cell carcinoma analyzed.

Library generation was performed with PCR. The instrument given in TCRdb is HiSeq X Ten. High-throughput sequencing was used to characterize the TCR repertoires. Clones were called with MiXCR by TCRdb after fastp trimmed the public reads at Q25, and only in-frame beta chains were retained. Each entry is one CDR3 protein sequence, shown with its most common DNA and genes. The sample table records about 6,600 distinct CDR3 sequences; approximately 33% of these occur just once. Around 15% of the sample belongs to the ten largest clones. CDR1 and CDR2 (SEHNR, FQNEAQ) derive from the germline V gene (reference sequence). Measured from the cysteine to the phenylalanine, the CDR3 is 13 residues long. Only the CDR3 portion is preserved as DNA: 39 bases, with reading frame beginning at the first base. The germline V end is reduced by 5 bases and the J end by 3 bases; junction bases left unmatched: 1. This clonotype was seen repeatedly, ten times or more. This receptor's antigen is unknown. There are no base qualities to consult, and no much larger clone falls within one base.

The time point label for this specimen denotes: before preoperative PTX-NDP chemotherapy. Paclitaxel-nedaplatin was administered to patients as preoperative chemotherapy before surgery. Sampling was performed from a patient given preoperative chemotherapy. The clonotype originates from a human donor with esophageal squamous cell carcinoma. The donor label of this sample is uncertain. This chain is built from TRBV7-9 and TRBJ2-5, and 9 junctional nucleotides match TRBD1. The nucleotide sequence is given as TGTGCCAGCAGCAGGACAGGGGAAGAGACCCAGTACTTC. Translation gives CASSRTGEETQYF.